The 20 T cell receptor beta chains listed next were all sequenced from one sample in a study of long-term antiretroviral therapy in people with HIV. Survey-level resolution applied to immunoSEQ assay v3.0. The assay was immunoSEQ multiplex PCR, and TCRdb's table has in-frame clones only and misses some. The sample shows around 43,000 clones, over 90% of them seen only once. This sample comprised unsorted PBMCs, obtained about 9.1 years after starting antiretroviral therapy. The receptors here all came from a man aged 25-45 years with HIV.

The chain recombines TRBV7-3 with TRBJ2-2; the D gene is possibly TRBD1 (5 bases). This CDR3 region has 17 residues. Trimming stripped 1 base from V and 0 bases from J, with 12 bases between. Germline values: CDR1 SGHTA, CDR2 FQGTGA. The CDR3 nucleotides are TGTGCCAGCAGCTTAAGGGGCGGCGCCGCGAACACCGGGGAGCTGTTTTTT. Translated, it gives CASSLRGGAANTGELFF. The full variable domain, rest sourced from reference TRBV7-3 and TRBJ2-2, is GAGVSQTPSNKVTEKGKYVELRCDPISGHTALYWYRQSLGQGPEFLIYFQGTGAADDSGLPNDRFFAVRPEGSVSTLKIQRTERGDSAVYLCASSLRGGAANTGELFFGEGSRLTVL.

The DNA of the CDR3 is TGTGCCAGCAGCTTATCAAGGGACACAGGGCATATTCAGCCCCAGCATTTT. Amino acids: CASSLSRDTGHIQPQHF. The chain uses TRBV7-8 and TRBJ1-5, with a weak D call TRBD1 (6 bases). The CDR3 consists of 17 residues. CDR1 and CDR2 from the germline V gene are SGHVS and FQNEAQ. V dropped 2 bases and J dropped 6 bases, with 20 bases sitting between them.

This chain uses TRBV28 with TRBJ2-7; no clear D. Trimming stripped 3 bases from V and 2 bases from J, with 11 bases between. Germline lookup yields CDR1 MDHEN and CDR2 SYDVKM. The CDR3 covers 14 residues. The chain's CDR3 is CASSLGITAYEQYV. CDR3 DNA: TGTGCCAGCAGTTTGGGGATTACGGCCTACGAGCAGTACGTC.

This clone was seen a few times. DNA for the CDR3: TGTGCCAGCAGTACACGACCTAACACTGAAGCTTTCTTT. This encodes CASSTRPNTEAFF. The chain combines TRBV27 with TRBJ1-1; unclear D gene. V gave up 5 bases and J gave up 2 bases, with 9 bases separating them. The CDR3 has 13 amino acids. Germline assignment: CDR1 MNHEY and CDR2 SMNVEV (reference sequence).

The chain has TRBV2 and TRBJ2-3; either TRBD1 or TRBD2 may fit D (6 bases each). The CDR3 loop spans 16 amino acids. The germline V gene encodes CDR1 SNHLY and CDR2 FYNNEI. V was cut by 2 bases and J by 4 bases, with 16 bases left in between. The CDR3: CASSELRGQGADTQYF. CDR3 nucleotide sequence: TGTGCCAGCAGTGAACTACGGGGGCAGGGTGCAGATACGCAGTATTTT. Looking up the rest from reference TRBV2 and TRBJ2-3 gives the full variable domain: EPEVTQTPSHQVTQMGQEVILRCVPISNHLYFYWYRQILGQKVEFLVSFYNNEISEKSEIFDDQFSVERPDGSNFTLKIRSTKLEDSAMYFCASSELRGQGADTQYFGPGTRLTVL.

Only a few counts were recorded for this clone. The rearrangement uses TRBV7-9 and TRBJ2-2; D is perhaps TRBD2 (5 bases). The CDR3 sequence is 15 residues long. Germline CDR1 is SEHNR and CDR2 is FQNEAQ (reference sequence). Between the trimmed V and J ends, which lost 5 bases and 6 bases, there was a span of 16 bases. The CDR3 nucleotides are TGTGCCAGCAGCCCGCGGACTCCCCCGGCCGGGGAGCTGTTTTTT. Its translation: CASSPRTPPAGELFF.

The chain employs TRBV11-3 and TRBJ2-3; D possibly matches TRBD1 or TRBD2 (5 bases each). The V gene's germline CDR1 is SGHNT and CDR2 YENEEA. Trimming cost V 5 bases and J 0 bases, with 15 bases left between them. The length of the CDR3 is 16 residues. The CDR3 bases are TGTGCCAGCAGCCTCATTGGGGGTTCTAGCACAGATACGCAGTATTTT. This gives the protein CASSLIGGSSTDTQYF.

The rearrangement uses TRBV28 and TRBJ1-3; D ambiguous. V lost 4 bases, J lost 0 bases, and 7 bases lay in between. The CDR3 spans 14 residues. Germline V gene lookup returns CDR1 MDHEN and CDR2 SYDVKM. The CDR3 DNA sequence: TGTGCCAGCAGTTCCCAGCTCTCTGGAAACACCATATATTTT. This sequence encodes CASSSQLSGNTIYF.

This chain joins TRBV29-1 and TRBJ1-1, with TRBD1 as a possible D gene (5 bases). Trimming stripped 4 bases from V and 7 bases from J, with 16 bases between. The CDR3 contains 13 residues. Germline CDR1 is SQVTM and CDR2 is ANQGSEA. Written as DNA, the CDR3 is TGCAGCGTTGCCGGGACGGAGCATATTGAAGCTTTCTTT. Amino acids: CSVAGTEHIEAFF.

This chain links TRBV27 with TRBJ2-7; perhaps TRBD2 as D (6 bases). Germline V CDR1 and CDR2: MNHEY, SMNVEV (reference sequence). Trimming stripped 4 bases from V and 2 bases from J, with 15 bases between. This CDR3 is built from 15 residues. In DNA form, the CDR3 reads TGTGCCAGCAGTTCTGAGGAGGGCCGCACCTACGAGCAGTACTTC. As protein: CASSSEEGRTYEQYF.

This chain uses TRBV28 with TRBJ1-1, with D possibly TRBD1 on 5 matching bases. In germline, CDR1 is MDHEN, CDR2 SYDVKM. V lost 6 bases, J lost 6 bases, and 14 bases lay in between. This CDR3 is 13 amino acids long. Here the CDR3 DNA reads TGTGCCAGCAGAAGTGAGGGGCGGGCTGAAGCTTTCTTT. Residues: CASRSEGRAEAFF.

The chain is built from TRBV30 and TRBJ2-5; D ambiguous. CDR1 GTSNPN and CDR2 SVGIG come from the germline V gene (reference sequence). The CDR3 sequence is 11 residues long. Between the trimmed V and J ends, which lost 2 bases and 4 bases, there was a span of 5 bases. The CDR3 DNA follows: TGTGCCTGGAGTCTTTCAGAGACCCAGTACTTC. The encoded protein is CAWSLSETQYF.

V and J are TRBV4-2 and TRBJ2-7; D may be TRBD1 (6 bases). The germline V gene encodes CDR1 LGHNA and CDR2 YNFKEQ. V was cut by 1 base and J by 3 bases, with 10 bases left in between. The CDR3 covers 14 residues. For the CDR3, the DNA is TGTGCCAGCAGCCAAGGACAGGCTGACTACGAGCAGTACTTC. It translates to CASSQGQADYEQYF.

The chain couples TRBV7-9 to TRBJ1-2; D is ambiguous. Germline assignment: CDR1 SEHNR and CDR2 FQNEAQ (reference sequence). The CDR3 totals 13 residues. Trimming removed 7 bases from V and 0 bases from J, with 9 bases in between. The CDR3 is CASNAEANYGYTF. The CDR3 bases are TGTGCCAGCAACGCCGAGGCTAACTATGGCTACACCTTC. Supplemented by reference TRBV7-9 and TRBJ1-2, the full variable domain reads DTGVSQNPRHKITKRGQNVTFRCDPISEHNRLYWYRQTLGQGPEFLTYFQNEAQLEKSRLLSDRFSAERPKGSFSTLEIQRTEQGDSAMYLCASNAEANYGYTFGSGTRLTVV.

The gene calls are TRBV5-1 and TRBJ1-1, with 7 positions matching TRBD1. This CDR3 is built from 17 residues. The germline gives CDR1 SGHRS, CDR2 YFSETQ. The J segment lost 0 bases and the V segment lost 2 bases, leaving 10 bases of the junction unmatched. This CDR3 reads CASSLGRGRPVNTEAFF. The CDR3 nucleotides read TGCGCCAGCAGCTTAGGGAGGGGGCGGCCCGTGAACACTGAAGCTTTCTTT.

This clone occurred once. This chain joins TRBV2 and TRBJ2-5; the D is unclear. The CDR3 extends over 12 amino acids. Trimming took 3 bases from V and 0 from J, leaving 2 bases between them. CDR1 is SNHLY and CDR2 is FYNNEI in the germline V gene. The DNA for the CDR3 is TGTGCCAGCAGTGACAACCAAGAGACCCAGTACTTC. Its protein is CASSDNQETQYF.

The rearrangement joins TRBV4-1 to TRBJ2-3; D is undetermined. This CDR3 comprises 16 residues. V lost 3 bases, J lost 2 bases, and 15 bases lay in between. The germline CDR1 and CDR2 sequences are MGHRA and YSYEKL. The CDR3 loop is CASSQGSPPNTDTQYF. As DNA, the CDR3 is TGCGCCAGCAGCCAGGGTTCCCCTCCAAACACAGATACGCAGTATTTT.

V usage is TRBV5-1 and J usage is TRBJ1-3, with 11 bases identical to TRBD1. The ends lost 7 bases at V and 7 bases at J; junction bases unmatched: 4. Per the germline V gene, CDR1 is SGHRS and CDR2 is YFSETQ. There are 13 residues in the CDR3. CDR3 residues: CASVGQGANTIYF. In DNA form, the CDR3 reads TGCGCCAGCGTCGGACAGGGGGCCAACACCATATATTTT.

This chain connects TRBV19 to TRBJ1-3; D is unclear. CDR1 and CDR2 from the germline V gene are LNHDA and SQIVND (reference sequence). The length of the CDR3 is 15 residues. The germline V and J ends were trimmed by 1 base and 0 bases, with 7 bases remaining between them. Here the CDR3 reads CASSIGGSSGNTIYF. The CDR3, as DNA: TGTGCCAGTAGTATAGGTGGCAGCTCTGGAAACACCATATATTTT.

The gene calls are TRBV25-1 and TRBJ1-2; D is undetermined. V shed 7 bases and J shed 3 bases, with 18 bases lying between them. Per the germline V gene, CDR1 is MGHDK and CDR2 is SYGVNS. The CDR3 sequence is 15 residues long. The CDR3 sequence is CASNSEFGLDYGYTF. In DNA, the CDR3 is TGTGCCAGCAATTCGGAGTTTGGTTTGGACTATGGCTACACCTTC.